The 19 T cell receptor beta chains below come from one sample, sequenced in a study of CD8+CD57+ T cells in acquired aplastic anemia. Whoever was chosen for sequencing had shown CD8+CD57+ cell expansion by flow cytometry. The study profiled TCR beta VDJ and CDR3 using genomic DNA as template. TCRdb reprocessed the reads with MiXCR, giving one entry per CDR3 protein. The sample shows 150,000 to 200,000 distinct CDR3 sequences, roughly 45% of them seen only once. The sequencing sample was made of sorted CD4+, CD8+, or CD8+CD57+ T cells (not recorded which) from PBMCs. The receptors here all came from a human donor with aplastic anemia.

Notes on this clonotype: A much larger clone lies a single base off, so this may be a read error. The chain has TRBV5-1 and TRBJ1-3; D might be TRBD1 (5 bases). Per the germline V gene, CDR1 is SGHRS and CDR2 is YFSETQ. The CDR3 contains 13 residues. Trimming took off 4 bases at V and 7 bases at J, with 12 bases between the two ends. CDR3 DNA: TGCGCCAGCAGCATAGGACAAGATAACACCATATATTTT. It translates to CASSIGQDNTIYF. The variable domain in full, with the rest retrieved from reference TRBV5-1 and TRBJ1-3, is KAGVTQTPRYLIKTRGQQVTLSCSPISGHRSVSWYQQTPGQGLQFLFEYFSETQRNKGNFPGRFSGRQFSNSRSEMNVSTLELGDSALYLCASSIGQDNTIYFGEGSWLTVV.

CDR3 residues: CASSFRGRNQPQHF. In DNA form, the CDR3 reads TGTGCCAGTAGTTTTCGGGGACGCAATCAGCCCCAGCATTTT. This chain links TRBV19 with TRBJ1-5, with a weak D call TRBD1 (5 bases). Germline assignment: CDR1 LNHDA and CDR2 SQIVND (reference sequence). The V end lost 5 bases, the J end lost 2 bases, and 10 bases lay between the germline ends. CDR3 size: 14 residues.

This clonotype was detected only a few times. V usage is TRBV28 and J usage is TRBJ1-3; D is unclear. V was clipped by 7 bases and J by 9 bases, with 13 bases between them. Germline-derived CDR1 and CDR2 are MDHEN and SYDVKM. The length of the CDR3 is 12 residues. CDR3 in amino acids: CASTLPRGTIYF. CDR3 sequence (DNA): TGTGCCAGCACCTTACCCCGAGGCACCATATATTTT.

This clonotype occurred many times. The chain links TRBV5-8 to TRBJ2-3; D is undetermined. The V and J ends lost 0 bases and 5 bases respectively, with 10 bases between them. The germline V gene has CDR1 SGHTS and CDR2 YDEGEE. This CDR3 region has 14 residues. The CDR3 DNA follows: TGTGCCAGCAGCTTGGATATCTCAAGAGATACGCAGTATTTT. It translates to CASSLDISRDTQYF.

This clonotype has a count of ten or more. The chain employs TRBV28 and TRBJ1-1; D unclear. The V gene lost 3 bases and the J gene lost 10 bases, with 12 bases spanning the gap. The length of the CDR3 is 12 residues. From germline, CDR1 is MDHEN and CDR2 SYDVKM. The CDR3 DNA reads TGTGCCAGCAGTTTTGGTCCTTCGGGAGCTTTCTTT. Its protein is CASSFGPSGAFF. Variable domain in full (rest from reference TRBV28 and TRBJ1-1): DVKVTQSSRYLVKRTGEKVFLECVQDMDHENMFWYRQDPGLGLRLIYFSYDVKMKEKGDIPEGYSVSREKKERFSLILESASTNQTSMYLCASSFGPSGAFFGQGTRLTVV.

V usage is TRBV29-1 and J usage is TRBJ1-2; D gene unclear. This CDR3 region has 14 residues. Looked up from germline, CDR1 is SQVTM and CDR2 is ANQGSEA. The V end was cut by 4 bases, the J end by 5 bases, with 17 bases between. CDR3 loop: CSVVPIGGLYGYTF. In nucleotides, the CDR3 is TGCAGCGTTGTTCCCATTGGAGGACTATATGGCTACACCTTC.

This chain joins TRBV24-1 and TRBJ1-1; D is possibly TRBD1 (5 bases). V lost 12 bases and J lost 1, with 20 bases in between. Per germline, CDR1 KGHDR and CDR2 SFDVKD. The CDR3 is 15 residues long. DNA of the CDR3: TGTGCCGGGCCCCGGGACGACTGGGGGAACACTGAAGCTTTCTTT. Translation: CAGPRDDWGNTEAFF.

The sample holds many counts of this clonotype. The rearrangement joins TRBV5-6 to TRBJ1-2; D remains ambiguous. CDR1 and CDR2 from the germline V gene are SGHDT and YYEEEE. The CDR3 loop spans 15 amino acids. V was pared by 0 bases and J by 4 bases, with 13 bases between. The CDR3 DNA reads TGTGCCAGCAGCTTGGATGGTGTGATGGGCTATGGCTACACCTTC. Its protein is CASSLDGVMGYGYTF.

This clonotype was seen repeatedly, ten times or more. J is TRBJ2-7 and V is TRBV3-1, with unresolved D. The V gene lost 4 bases and the J gene lost 0 bases, with 7 bases spanning the gap. The germline V gene has CDR1 LGHDT and CDR2 YNNKEL (reference sequence). The CDR3 runs 13 residues. The CDR3: CASSPTDSYEQYF. The CDR3 DNA reads TGTGCCAGCAGCCCTACCGACTCCTACGAGCAGTACTTC.

J is TRBJ2-3 and V is TRBV7-9; D is possibly TRBD1 or TRBD2 (5 bases each). CDR1 is SEHNR, CDR2 FQNEAQ, per germline (reference sequence). The CDR3 has 11 residues. V was clipped by 1 base and J by 11 bases, with 7 bases between them. The CDR3 DNA reads as TGTGCCAGCAGCTTAGGGGACCAGCAGTATTTT. It encodes CASSLGDQQYF.

This sequence joins TRBV12-5 and TRBJ1-1, with TRBD1 matching over 8 bases. This CDR3 is built from 15 residues. From germline, CDR1 is LGHNT and CDR2 FRNRAP. Trimming removed 5 bases from V and 3 bases from J; junction bases left unmatched: 8. The CDR3: CASGPRTGLYTEAFF. In nucleotides, the CDR3 is TGTGCTAGTGGTCCCCGGACAGGGCTGTACACTGAAGCTTTCTTT. Together with reference TRBV12-5 and TRBJ1-1, the CDR3 gives the full variable domain: DARVTQTPRHKVTEMGQEVTMRCQPILGHNTVFWYRQTMMQGLELLAYFRNRAPLDDSGMPKDRFSAEMPDATLATLKIQPSEPRDSAVYFCASGPRTGLYTEAFFGQGTRLTVV.

This clonotype was seen repeatedly, ten times or more. This chain connects TRBV3-1 to TRBJ2-7, with D maybe TRBD2 (6 bases). The V gene's germline CDR1 is LGHDT and CDR2 YNNKEL (reference sequence). V dropped 1 base and J dropped 12 bases, with 25 bases sitting between them. The CDR3 sequence is 16 residues long. The CDR3, as DNA: TGTGCCAGCAGCCAAGGGGGATGGATAGCGGACCGTCGGCGGTACGTC. This codes for CASSQGGWIADRRRYV.

This chain connects TRBV20-1 to TRBJ2-5; TRBD1 matches at 7 bases. The closer fit of TRBJ2-7 to the DNA end suggests the J call may be wrong. The CDR3 contains 13 residues. Per the germline V gene, CDR1 is DFQATT and CDR2 is SNEGSKA (reference sequence). The CDR3 here is CSAREQGIGEQYF. CDR3 DNA: TGCAGTGCTAGAGAACAGGGGATTGGCGAGCAGTACTTC.

In its sample, this clonotype was seen a few times. The chain carries TRBV7-2 and TRBJ1-2; D call uncertain. CDR1 and CDR2 from the germline V gene are SGHTA and FQGNSA. CDR3 size: 13 residues. V was cut by 5 bases and J by 5 bases, with 12 bases left in between. This chain's CDR3 is CASSREQLYGYTF. CDR3 sequence (DNA): TGTGCCAGCAGCCGCGAGCAACTATATGGCTACACCTTC.

This clonotype was detected many times. This sequence joins TRBV7-8 and TRBJ2-1, with 11 bases matching TRBD2. J gave up 4 bases and V 2 bases, and 1 base lay outside the gene matches. Per the germline V gene, CDR1 is SGHVS and CDR2 is FQNEAQ. This CDR3 has 15 amino acids. The CDR3 region is CASSLIAGGYNEQFF. In nucleotides, the CDR3 is TGTGCCAGCAGCTTAATAGCGGGGGGGTACAATGAGCAGTTCTTC.

Only a few counts were recorded for this clonotype. This chain joins TRBV19 and TRBJ2-7; 8 bases line up with TRBD2. Per the germline V gene, CDR1 is LNHDA and CDR2 is SQIVND (reference sequence). V shed 4 bases and J 1 base; nucleotides not matched to a gene: 6. The CDR3 covers 15 residues. CDR3 nucleotide sequence: TGTGCCAGTAGTACCGGGACTAGTGAGTCCTACGAGCAGTACTTC. This encodes CASSTGTSESYEQYF.

This clonotype was picked up one time. The V gene is TRBV15, the J gene TRBJ2-7, with 7 bases identical to TRBD1. V trimming: 3 bases; J trimming: 5 bases; junction bases outside the gene matches: 10. Germline CDR1 and CDR2: LNHNV and YYDKDF (reference sequence). The CDR3 runs to 15 residues. The CDR3, as DNA: TGTGCCACCAGCAGTTCGGACAGGACGGTCCACGAGCAGTACTTC. Its protein product is CATSSSDRTVHEQYF.

This chain connects TRBV2 to TRBJ1-1, with D unclear. This CDR3 has 11 residues. The germline V gene encodes CDR1 SNHLY and CDR2 FYNNEI. V was pared by 7 bases and J by 4 bases, with 7 bases between. CDR3 DNA sequence: TGTGCCAGCATCCTGAGCACTGAAGCTTTCTTT. Protein sequence: CASILSTEAFF.

This clonotype was observed a handful of times. The rearrangement joins TRBV9 to TRBJ1-2, with no clear D. This CDR3 is 13 amino acids long. V lost 2 bases and J lost 4, with 9 bases in between. CDR1 is SGDLS and CDR2 is YYNGEE in the germline V gene. CDR3 amino acids: CASSVPGSYGYTF. The CDR3 DNA reads TGTGCCAGCAGCGTTCCGGGGTCCTATGGCTACACCTTC.